This passage covers 8 T cell receptor beta chains from one sample sequenced in a study of response to subunit inactivated influenza vaccine. TCRdb fed the RT-PCR reads into MiXCR, producing one record per CDR3 protein. The table lists about 500,000 distinct CDR3 sequences, 16% of them singletons. The specimen comprised CD4+ T cells sorted from PBMCs, sampled roughly 24 months after vaccination. These receptors originate from a man aged 50 to 69 who received an inactivated influenza vaccine.

This clonotype appeared a few times. The rearrangement links TRBV20-1 to TRBJ2-3; perhaps TRBD2 as D (5 bases). V was clipped by 4 bases and J by 5 bases, with 13 bases between them. The germline CDR1 and CDR2 sequences are DFQATT and SNEGSKA (reference sequence). The CDR3 is made up of 13 amino acids. The CDR3 bases are TGCAGTGCTATACCGGCGGGTAAAGATACGCAGTATTTT. It yields the protein CSAIPAGKDTQYF.

This clonotype came up a few times. J is TRBJ2-3 and V is TRBV18; D uncertain. V was cut by 3 bases and J by 6 bases, with 10 bases left in between. CDR1 KGHSH and CDR2 LQKENI come from the germline V gene. This CDR3 spans 13 amino acids. As DNA, the CDR3 is TGTGCCAGCTCACCGTTCTCCGACGATACGCAGTATTTT. Translating gives CASSPFSDDTQYF.

This clonotype was recorded only once. The junction and the germline gene differ at one end; a read error may be behind it. This chain links TRBV12-3 or TRBV12-4 with TRBJ2-3; 8 bases match TRBD2. The CDR3 has 15 amino acids. The CDR3 is CASCLGGLVIDTQYF. CDR3 DNA: TGTGCCAGCTGTTTAGGGGGACTAGTAATAGATACGCAGTATTTT.

The V gene is TRBV7-9, the J gene TRBJ2-5; D is possibly TRBD2 (6 bases). This CDR3 contains 12 residues. Between the trimmed V and J ends, which lost 3 bases and 7 bases, there was a span of 9 bases. Germline values: CDR1 SEHNR, CDR2 FQNEAQ (reference sequence). CDR3 residues: CASSFPSATQYF. As DNA, the CDR3 is TGTGCCAGCAGCTTCCCTAGCGCGACCCAGTACTTC. Full variable domain (missing parts from reference TRBV7-9 and TRBJ2-5): DTGVSQNPRHKITKRGQNVTFRCDPISEHNRLYWYRQTLGQGPEFLTYFQNEAQLEKSRLLSDRFSAERPKGSFSTLEIQRTEQGDSAMYLCASSFPSATQYFGPGTRLLVL.

This chain links TRBV5-8 with TRBJ2-4; D may be TRBD2 (5 bases). Germline-derived CDR1 and CDR2 are SGHTS and YDEGEE. The CDR3 totals 13 residues. Trimming pared 7 bases from V and 8 bases from J, leaving 16 bases between. The CDR3, as DNA: TGTGCCAGCGGCGGACGGGGTAGAGACATTCAGTACTTC. It translates to CASGGRGRDIQYF. Looking up the rest from reference TRBV5-8 and TRBJ2-4 gives the full variable domain: EAGVTQSPTHLIKTRGQQATLRCSPISGHTSVYWYQQALGLGLQFLLWYDEGEERNRGNFPPRFSGRQFPNYSSELNVNALELEDSALYLCASGGRGRDIQYFGAGTRLSVL.

V and J are TRBV29-1 and TRBJ2-1; TRBD1 matches 8 bases. The germline gives CDR1 SQVTM, CDR2 ANQGSEA. The CDR3 is 12 amino acids. The ends lost 6 bases at V and 6 bases at J; junction bases unmatched: 4. CDR3 in amino acids: CSVIDRGNEQFF. In DNA form, the CDR3 reads TGCAGCGTCATAGACAGGGGCAATGAGCAGTTCTTC.

The rearrangement joins TRBV5-1 to TRBJ2-2; TRBD1 matches at 8 bases. This CDR3 has 17 amino acids. Germline CDR1 reads SGHRS; CDR2 reads YFSETQ. V shed 1 base and J 1 base; nucleotides not matched to a gene: 6. The DNA for the CDR3 is TGCGCCAGCAGCTTGTTATCAGGGACAGGGAACACCGGGGAGCTGTTTTTT. This codes for CASSLLSGTGNTGELFF.

The rearrangement uses TRBV7-9 and TRBJ2-7; 11 bases match TRBD2. The CDR3 consists of 14 residues. Germline V gives CDR1 SEHNR, CDR2 FQNEAQ (reference sequence). Trimming cost V 4 bases and J 6 bases; bases outside gene matches: 5. CDR3 nucleotide sequence: TGTGCCAGCAGCTATATGCTAGCGGGAGGCGAGCAGTACTTC. Residues: CASSYMLAGGEQYF. The variable domain in full, completed from reference TRBV7-9 and TRBJ2-7, reads DTGVSQNPRHKITKRGQNVTFRCDPISEHNRLYWYRQTLGQGPEFLTYFQNEAQLEKSRLLSDRFSAERPKGSFSTLEIQRTEQGDSAMYLCASSYMLAGGEQYFGPGTRLTVT.